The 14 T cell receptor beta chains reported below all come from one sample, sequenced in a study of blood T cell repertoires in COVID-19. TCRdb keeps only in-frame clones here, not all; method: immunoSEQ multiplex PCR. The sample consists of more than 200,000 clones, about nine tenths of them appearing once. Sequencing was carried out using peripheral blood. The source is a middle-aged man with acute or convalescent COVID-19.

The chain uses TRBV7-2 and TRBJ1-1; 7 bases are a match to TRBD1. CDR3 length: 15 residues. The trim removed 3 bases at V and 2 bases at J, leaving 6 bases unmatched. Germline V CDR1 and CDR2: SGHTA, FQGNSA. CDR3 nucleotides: TGTGCCAGCAGCTTGCACAGGGGACCAAACACTGAAGCTTTCTTT. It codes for CASSLHRGPNTEAFF.

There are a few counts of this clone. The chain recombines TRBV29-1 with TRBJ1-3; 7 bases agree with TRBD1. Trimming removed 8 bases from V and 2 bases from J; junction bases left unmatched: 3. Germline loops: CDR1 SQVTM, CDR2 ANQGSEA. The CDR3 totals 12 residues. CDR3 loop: CSTRGPGNTIYF. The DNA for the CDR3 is TGCAGCACTAGGGGGCCTGGAAACACCATATATTTT.

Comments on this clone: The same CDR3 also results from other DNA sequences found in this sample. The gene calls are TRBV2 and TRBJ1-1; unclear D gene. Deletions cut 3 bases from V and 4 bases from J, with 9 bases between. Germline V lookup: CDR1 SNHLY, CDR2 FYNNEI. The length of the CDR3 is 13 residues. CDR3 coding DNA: TGTGCCAGCAGTGAGGAGGGAGGCACTGAAGCTTTCTTT. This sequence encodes CASSEEGGTEAFF.

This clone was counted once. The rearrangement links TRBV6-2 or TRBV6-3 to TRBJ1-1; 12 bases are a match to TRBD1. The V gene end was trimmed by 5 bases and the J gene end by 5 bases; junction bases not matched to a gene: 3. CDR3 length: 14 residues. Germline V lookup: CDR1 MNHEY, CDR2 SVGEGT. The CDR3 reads CASSGDRGRTEAFF. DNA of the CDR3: TGTGCCAGCAGTGGGGACAGGGGGCGGACTGAAGCTTTCTTT.

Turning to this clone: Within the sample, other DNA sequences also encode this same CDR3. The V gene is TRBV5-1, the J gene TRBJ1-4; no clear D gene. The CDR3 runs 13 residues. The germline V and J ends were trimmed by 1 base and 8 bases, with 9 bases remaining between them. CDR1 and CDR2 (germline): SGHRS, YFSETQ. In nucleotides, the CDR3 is TGCGCCAGCAGCTTGAACCGGGGAGAAAAACTGTTTTTT. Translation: CASSLNRGEKLFF.

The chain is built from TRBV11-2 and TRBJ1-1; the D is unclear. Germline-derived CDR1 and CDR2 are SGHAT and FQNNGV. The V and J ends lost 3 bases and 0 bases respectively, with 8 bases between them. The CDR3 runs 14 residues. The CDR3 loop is CASSFYGMNTEAFF. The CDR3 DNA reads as TGTGCCAGCAGCTTTTATGGCATGAACACTGAAGCTTTCTTT.

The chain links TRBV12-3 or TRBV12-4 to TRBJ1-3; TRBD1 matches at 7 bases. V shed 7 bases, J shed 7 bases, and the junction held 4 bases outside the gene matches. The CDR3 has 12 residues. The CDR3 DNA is TGTGCCAGCATGGAGGGGGCGAACACCATATATTTT. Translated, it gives CASMEGANTIYF.

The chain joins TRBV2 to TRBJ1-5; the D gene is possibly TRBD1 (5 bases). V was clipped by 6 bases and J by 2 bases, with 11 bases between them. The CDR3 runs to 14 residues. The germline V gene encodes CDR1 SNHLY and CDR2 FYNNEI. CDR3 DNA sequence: TGTGCCAGCAGGACAGTCGGTGGCAATCAGCCCCAGCATTTT. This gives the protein CASRTVGGNQPQHF.

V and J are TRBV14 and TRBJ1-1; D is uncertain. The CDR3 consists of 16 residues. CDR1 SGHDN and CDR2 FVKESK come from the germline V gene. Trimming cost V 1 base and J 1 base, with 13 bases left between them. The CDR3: CASSQVGRGRNTEAFF. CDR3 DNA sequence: TGTGCCAGCAGCCAAGTTGGGAGAGGGCGGAACACTGAAGCTTTCTTT.

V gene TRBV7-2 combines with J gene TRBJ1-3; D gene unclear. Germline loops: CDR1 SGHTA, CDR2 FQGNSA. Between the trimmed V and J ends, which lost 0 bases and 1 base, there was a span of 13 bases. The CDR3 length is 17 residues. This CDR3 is CASSLASRGASGNTIYF. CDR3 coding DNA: TGTGCCAGCAGCTTAGCTTCGCGGGGAGCGTCTGGAAACACCATATATTTT.

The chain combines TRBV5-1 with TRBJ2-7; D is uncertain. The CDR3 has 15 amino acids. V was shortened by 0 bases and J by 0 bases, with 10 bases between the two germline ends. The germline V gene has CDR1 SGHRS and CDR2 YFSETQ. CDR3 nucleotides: TGCGCCAGCAGCTTGGCCCAGGTCCCCTCCTACGAGCAGTACTTC. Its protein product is CASSLAQVPSYEQYF.

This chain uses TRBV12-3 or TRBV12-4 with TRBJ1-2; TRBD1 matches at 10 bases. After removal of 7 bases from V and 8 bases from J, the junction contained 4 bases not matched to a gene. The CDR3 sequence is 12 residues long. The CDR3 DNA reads TGTGCCAGCAATCCGGACAGGGGGGGCTACACCTTC. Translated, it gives CASNPDRGGYTF.

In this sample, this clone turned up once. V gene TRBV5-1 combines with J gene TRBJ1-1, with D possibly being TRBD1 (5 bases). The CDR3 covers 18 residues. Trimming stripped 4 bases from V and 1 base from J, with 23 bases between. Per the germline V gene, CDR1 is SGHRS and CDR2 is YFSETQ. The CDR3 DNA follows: TGCGCCAGCAGCATTCGTAGCGGGACGGTTTTTTCGAACACTGAAGCTTTCTTT. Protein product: CASSIRSGTVFSNTEAFF.

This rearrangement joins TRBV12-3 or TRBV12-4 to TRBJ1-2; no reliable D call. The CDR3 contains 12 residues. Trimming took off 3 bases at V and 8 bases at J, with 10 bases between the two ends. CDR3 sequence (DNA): TGTGCCAGCAGTTTGGAGGGATACGGCTACACCTTC. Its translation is CASSLEGYGYTF.